The 13 T cell receptor beta chains in this list originate from one sample, sequenced in a study of tumor-infiltrating lymphocytes in primary liver carcinoma. Unsorted bulk tissue (roughly 19-31 mg) underwent RNA and DNA co-extraction. TCR beta cDNA was made from roughly 500 ng total RNA with a constant-region primer. Library construction for TCR beta comprised three nested multiplex PCR rounds performed with slightly modified ARM-PCR. Two initial PCR rounds of about 10 cycles each paired TRBV1-TRBV30 forward primers with a C-beta reverse primer. Using its own MiXCR run on the multiplex PCR reads, TCRdb lists one record per CDR3 protein. Among tens of thousands of distinct CDR3 sequences, about 75% were seen once, and the ten largest hold 38%. Sample: tumor-adjacent normal liver tissue. The origin of the receptors is a woman aged 25 to 39 with primary liver carcinoma and hepatitis B virus infection.

The gene calls are TRBV5-4 and TRBJ2-1; D possibly corresponds to TRBD1 (7 bases). Germline lookup yields CDR1 SGHNT and CDR2 YYREEE (reference sequence). The CDR3 runs 17 residues. Trimming pared 1 base from V and 4 bases from J, leaving 18 bases between. CDR3 sequence reads: CASSLFGGGAEYNEQFF. CDR3 in DNA: TGTGCCAGCAGCTTGTTTGGAGGGGGCGCAGAATACAATGAGCAGTTCTTC.

Notes on this clonotype: This CDR3 fails to terminate in the conserved phenylalanine or tryptophan, so it likely reflects a read error. The chain recombines TRBV4-3 with TRBJ2-7; D unclear. Germline values: CDR1 LGHNA, CDR2 YSLEER. The CDR3 sequence is 15 residues long. CDR3 protein: CASSQDSPGSYEQYI. CDR3 DNA sequence: TGCGCCAGTAGCCAAGATTCTCCAGGCTCCTACGAGCAGTACATC.

The chain employs TRBV14 and TRBJ2-7, with D possibly matching TRBD1 (5 bases). Trimming cost V 4 bases and J 2 bases, with 18 bases left between them. There are 16 residues in the CDR3. Germline V gene sequence: CDR1 SGHDN, CDR2 FVKESK. This chain's CDR3 is CASSPRRVWETYEQYF. The CDR3 DNA is TGTGCCAGCAGCCCTCGCAGGGTTTGGGAAACCTACGAGCAGTACTTC.

This clonotype was detected ten times or more. The J gene is TRBJ1-5, the V gene TRBV28; TRBD1 agrees at 10 bases. This CDR3 has 18 amino acids. CDR1 is MDHEN and CDR2 is SYDVKM in the germline V gene. The junction had 15 bases not matched to a gene; V was cut back by 5 bases and J by 5 bases. CDR3 protein: CASSPLPGQGQADQPQHF. The CDR3 DNA sequence: TGTGCCAGCAGTCCCCTCCCGGGACAGGGGCAAGCGGATCAGCCCCAGCATTTT.

This clonotype was recorded once. Without the conserved terminal phenylalanine or tryptophan, this CDR3 likely stems from a read error. CDR3 nucleotide sequence: TGTGCCAGCAGTCTAGGACGAGCGGGAGATCGCTATGAGCAGTTCTTA. It specifies CASSLGRAGDRYEQFL. V gene TRBV11-2 combines with J gene TRBJ2-1; 8 positions agree with TRBD2. This CDR3 region has 16 residues. The germline gives CDR1 SGHAT, CDR2 FQNNGV. The V and J ends lost 6 bases and 8 bases, in that order; junction bases with no gene match: 15.

Remarks on this clonotype: A much larger clone is a single base away; this may be a read error. The chain employs TRBV28 and TRBJ1-6; perhaps TRBD1 as D (6 bases). This CDR3 has 15 residues. Per germline, CDR1 MDHEN and CDR2 SYDVKM. This CDR3 is CASSLFYRENSPLQF. The CDR3 DNA reads as TGTGCCAGCAGTTTGTTTTACAGGGAAAATTCACCCCTCCAATTT.

The chain uses TRBV5-1 and TRBJ2-3, with 8 bases fitting TRBD1. Germline V lookup: CDR1 SGHRS, CDR2 YFSETQ. The V segment lost 0 bases and the J segment 3 bases; nucleotides outside the gene matches: 3. The CDR3 runs 15 residues. The CDR3 here is CASSLGQGWTDTQYF. CDR3 DNA: TGCGCCAGCAGCTTGGGACAGGGGTGGACAGATACGCAGTATTTT.

A remark on this clonotype: A much larger clone sits a single nucleotide away, making a read error possible. The gene calls are TRBV7-9 and TRBJ1-6; no clear D. CDR3 length equals 14 residues. Germline V gene lookup returns CDR1 SEHNR and CDR2 FQNEAQ (reference sequence). The V and J ends lost 4 bases and 7 bases respectively, with 11 bases between them. The CDR3: CASSSWIENSPLHF. The CDR3 DNA sequence: TGTGCCAGCAGCTCCTGGATAGAGAATTCACCCCTCCACTTT.

This clonotype was observed once. The chain carries TRBV29-1 and TRBJ2-1; D unclear. The CDR3 extends over 13 amino acids. CDR1 and CDR2 from the germline V gene are SQVTM and ANQGSEA. As DNA, the CDR3 is TGCAGTATTGACGCAAGCTCCTACAATGAGCAGTTCTTC. It codes for CSIDASSYNEQFF.

The chain uses TRBV12-3 or TRBV12-4 and TRBJ2-4, with a weak D call TRBD2 (6 bases). There are 17 residues in the CDR3. V was pared by 8 bases and J by 2 bases, with 22 bases between. The CDR3 region is CASSIPVRGLTKNIQYF. Here the CDR3 DNA reads TGTGCCAGCTCGATCCCCGTGCGGGGCCTAACCAAAAACATTCAGTACTTC.

As concerns this clonotype: The junction differs from germline at one of its ends, possibly a read error. The chain carries TRBV4-2 and TRBJ2-7, with D uncertain. The CDR3 loop spans 13 amino acids. From germline, CDR1 is LGHNA and CDR2 YNFKEQ. The CDR3 DNA reads TGTGCCAGCAGCCAGTACATGGTGTACGATCAGTACTTC. It encodes CASSQYMVYDQYF.

Worth noting for this clonotype: Here the CDR3 omits its conserved ending phenylalanine or tryptophan, so a read error is the likely source. Because the CDR3's place on the DNA is in doubt, the DNA is left out and the CDR3 is given as listed by TCRdb. The V call is TRBV5-6, the J call TRBJ2-6; TRBD1, as called in the table, went unchecked against the DNA. Germline CDR1 SGHDT, CDR2 YYEEEE. From its first to its last residue, the CDR3 has 17 amino acids. CDR3 in amino acids: CASSHDSSFSGANVLSS.

This clonotype was detected only once. Sequence at one end of the junction differs from germline and may be a read error. The genes are TRBV4-2 and TRBJ2-7; D is ambiguous. The CDR3 runs to 14 residues. Germline loops: CDR1 LGHNA, CDR2 YNFKEQ. CDR3 nucleotides: TGTGCCAGCAGCTTATGGTCCTATGTCTACGAGCAGTACTTT. This translates into CASSLWSYVYEQYF.